This is a list of T cell receptor beta chains from one sample in a study of blood T cell repertoires in COVID-19. TCRdb's table, derived via immunoSEQ multiplex PCR, lists solely in-frame clones and lacks some. This repertoire shows 130,000 to 150,000 clones, roughly 80% found once; its top ten account for 5.5%. Sample: PBMCs or T cells enriched from blood (not recorded which). The receptors stem from a man aged 35-49 years with acute COVID-19. CDR3s include the opening cysteine and the closing phenylalanine or tryptophan. A D gene is named only where the DNA matches it firmly. Rows give clone size only sometimes, using once, few, many, or a class for an expanded clone.

TRBJ2-1,TRBV7-9,-,-,CASSPPLSEYNEQFF,TGTGCCAGCAGCCCTCCTTTAAGCGAGTACAATGAGCAGTTCTTC
TRBJ2-7,TRBV14,-,-,CASSRSRMRYEQYF,TGTGCCAGCAGCCGTTCCCGAATGAGGTACGAGCAGTACTTC
TRBJ1-2,TRBV12-3/TRBV12-4,-,-,CASSSLGGQRHF,TGTGCCAGCAGTTCCCTAGGGGGTCAGAGGCACTTC
TRBJ2-3,TRBV7-2,-,TRBD2,CASSSGLAGGRADTQYF,TGTGCCAGCAGCTCTGGACTAGCGGGGGGGCGGGCAGATACGCAGTATTTT
TRBJ2-5,TRBV6-1,-,-,CASSESGRETQYF,TGTGCCAGCAGTGAGAGCGGTAGAGAGACCCAGTACTTC
TRBJ1-1,TRBV6-2/TRBV6-3,-,-,CASSYSIPAGAEAFF,TGTGCCAGCAGTTACTCGATTCCAGCGGGGGCTGAAGCTTTCTTT
TRBJ1-3,TRBV2,-,-,CASKVDTIYF,TGTGCCAGCAAAGTAGACACCATATATTTT
TRBJ2-2,TRBV27,-,TRBD1,CASSLTGVNTGELFF,TGTGCCAGTTCGTTGACAGGGGTGAACACCGGGGAGCTGTTTTTT
TRBJ2-2,TRBV19,-,-,CASSVTEGLGTGELFF,TGTGCCAGTAGTGTCACTGAGGGTTTGGGCACCGGGGAGCTGTTTTTT
TRBJ2-3,TRBV7-9,once,TRBD2,CASSYRTSTYPPDTQYF,TGTGCCAGCAGCTACCGGACTAGCACCTATCCCCCAGATACGCAGTATTTT
TRBJ1-2,TRBV5-4,-,TRBD1,CASSRDRAYGYTF,TGTGCCAGCAGCCGGGACAGGGCCTATGGCTACACCTTC
TRBJ1-3,TRBV29-1,-,TRBD1,CSVQGAGGNTIYF,TGCAGCGTACAGGGGGCCGGTGGAAACACCATATATTTT
TRBJ1-5,TRBV10-3,-,TRBD1,CAIAADGDREGQPQHF,TGTGCCATAGCTGCGGATGGGGACAGGGAAGGCCAGCCCCAGCATTTT
TRBJ2-7,TRBV2,-,-,CASSESPGTYEQYF,TGTGCCAGCAGTGAAAGCCCGGGGACCTACGAGCAGTACTTC
TRBJ1-5,TRBV12-3/TRBV12-4,few,-,CASRRNRGPQHF,TGTGCCAGCAGACGTAACCGGGGGCCCCAGCATTTT